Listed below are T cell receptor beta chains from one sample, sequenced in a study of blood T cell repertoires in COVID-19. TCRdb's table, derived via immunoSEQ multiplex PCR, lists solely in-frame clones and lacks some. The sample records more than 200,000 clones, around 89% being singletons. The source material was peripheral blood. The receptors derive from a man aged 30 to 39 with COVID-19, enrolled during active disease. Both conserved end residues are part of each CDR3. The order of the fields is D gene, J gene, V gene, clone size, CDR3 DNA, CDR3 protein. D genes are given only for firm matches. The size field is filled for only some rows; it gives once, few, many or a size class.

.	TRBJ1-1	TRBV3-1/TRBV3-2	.	TGTGCCAGCAGCCAAAGGGGGGGCACTGAAGCTTTCTTT	CASSQRGGTEAFF
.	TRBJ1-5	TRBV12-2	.	TGTGCAAGTCGCTTAGTTAGTGGGGAACAGGGATGGAATCAGCCCCAGCATTTT	CASRLVSGEQGWNQPQHF
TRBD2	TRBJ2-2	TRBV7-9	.	TGTGCCAGCAGCTTAGCGCTCGGGAGGGGAGCCGGGGAGCTGTTTTTT	CASSLALGRGAGELFF
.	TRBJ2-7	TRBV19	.	TGTGCCAGTAGAGGGACGGAGGGCGTGCAGTACTTC	CASRGTEGVQYF
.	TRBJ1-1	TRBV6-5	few	TGTGCCAGCAGTTACTCATCCTCTATGAACACTGAAGCTTTCTTT	CASSYSSSMNTEAFF
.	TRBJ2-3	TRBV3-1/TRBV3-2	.	TGTGCCAGCAGCCCCCAGGCCGTCACAGATACGCAGTATTTT	CASSPQAVTDTQYF
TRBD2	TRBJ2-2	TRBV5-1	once	TGCGCCAGCAGCTGGAGGCTAGCGGAGGGAAACACCGGGGAGCTGTTTTTT	CASSWRLAEGNTGELFF
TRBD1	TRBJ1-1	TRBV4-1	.	TGCGCCAGCACCCCTAGACAGGGGGCCCCCGACCTAAACACTGAAGCTTTCTTT	CASTPRQGAPDLNTEAFF
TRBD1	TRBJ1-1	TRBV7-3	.	TGTGCCAGCAGCCCGACAGGACAGGGGGCGAGTCTAGCTTTCTTT	CASSPTGQGASLAFF
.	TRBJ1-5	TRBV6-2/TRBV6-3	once	TGTGCCAGCAGTTACCTAGGTTTCGGGCAGCCCCAGCATTTT	CASSYLGFGQPQHF
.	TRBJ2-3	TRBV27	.	TGTGCCAGCTTCCGCAGGGCCGGCACAGATACGCAGTATTTT	CASFRRAGTDTQYF